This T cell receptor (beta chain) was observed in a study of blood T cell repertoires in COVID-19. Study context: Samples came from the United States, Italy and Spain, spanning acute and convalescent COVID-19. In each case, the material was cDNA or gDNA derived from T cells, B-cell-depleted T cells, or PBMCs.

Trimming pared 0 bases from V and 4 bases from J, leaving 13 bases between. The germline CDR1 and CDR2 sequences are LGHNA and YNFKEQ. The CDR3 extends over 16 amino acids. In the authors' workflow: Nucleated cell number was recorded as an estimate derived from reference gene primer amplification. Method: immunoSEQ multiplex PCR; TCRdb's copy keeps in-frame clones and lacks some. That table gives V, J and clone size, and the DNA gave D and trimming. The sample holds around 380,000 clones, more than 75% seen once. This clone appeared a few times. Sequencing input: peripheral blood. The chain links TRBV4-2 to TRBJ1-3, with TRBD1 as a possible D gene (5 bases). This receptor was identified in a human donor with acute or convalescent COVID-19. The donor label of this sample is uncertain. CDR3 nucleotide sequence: TGTGCCAGCAGCCAAGATAAAGGGGCGCGCGGAAACACCATATATTTT. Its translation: CASSQDKGARGNTIYF.